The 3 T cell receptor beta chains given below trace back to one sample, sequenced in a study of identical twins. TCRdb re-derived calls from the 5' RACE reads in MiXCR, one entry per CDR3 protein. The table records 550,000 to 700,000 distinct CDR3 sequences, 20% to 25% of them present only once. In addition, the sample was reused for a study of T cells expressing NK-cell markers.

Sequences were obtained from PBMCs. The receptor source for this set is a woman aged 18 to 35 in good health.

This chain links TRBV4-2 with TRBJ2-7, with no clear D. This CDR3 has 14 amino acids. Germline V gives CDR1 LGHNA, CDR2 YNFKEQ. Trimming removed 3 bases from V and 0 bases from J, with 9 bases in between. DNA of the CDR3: TGTGCCAGCAGCCAGGGTTGGGACTCCTACGAGCAGTACTTC. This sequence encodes CASSQGWDSYEQYF.

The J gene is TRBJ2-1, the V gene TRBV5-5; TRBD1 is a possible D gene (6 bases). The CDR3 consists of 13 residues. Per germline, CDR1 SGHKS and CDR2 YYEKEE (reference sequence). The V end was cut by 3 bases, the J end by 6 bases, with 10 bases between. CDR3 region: CASSSFRGNEQFF. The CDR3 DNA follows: TGTGCCAGCAGCTCGTTCAGGGGCAATGAGCAGTTCTTC.

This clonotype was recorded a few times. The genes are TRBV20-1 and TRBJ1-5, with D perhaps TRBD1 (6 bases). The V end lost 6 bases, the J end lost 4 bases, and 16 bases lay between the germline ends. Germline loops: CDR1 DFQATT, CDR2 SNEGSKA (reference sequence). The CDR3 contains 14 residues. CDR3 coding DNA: TGCAGTGCGCGACGGGGGCTCCCTAATCAGCCCCAGCATTTT. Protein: CSARRGLPNQPQHF.